Following are 13 T cell receptor beta chains from one sample sequenced in a study of T cell responses to AZD1222 COVID-19 vaccine. The protocol was immunoSEQ multiplex PCR, while the TCRdb copy is restricted to in-frame clones and leaves out a portion. The sample has 150,000 to 200,000 clones; around 94% are singletons. The sample here was peripheral blood, taken on day 0 of AZD1222 vaccination. The receptors derive from an adult in good health.

V usage is TRBV27 and J usage is TRBJ2-7, with D tentatively TRBD1 or TRBD2 (5 bases each). The CDR3 is 13 amino acids. Trimming pared 5 bases from V and 7 bases from J, leaving 15 bases between. Germline V gene lookup returns CDR1 MNHEY and CDR2 SMNVEV (reference sequence). Written as DNA, the CDR3 is TGTGCCAGCAGTCTCAGGGACCAGTTTGAGCAGTACTTC. Its translation is CASSLRDQFEQYF.

The chain recombines TRBV5-4 with TRBJ1-2, with D possibly being TRBD1 (5 bases). This CDR3 region has 15 residues. The germline V gene encodes CDR1 SGHNT and CDR2 YYREEE (reference sequence). V was shortened by 10 bases and J by 4 bases, with 23 bases between the two germline ends. CDR3 residues: CAASRNEGLGYGYTF. DNA of the CDR3: TGTGCCGCCTCCCGAAACGAGGGGCTGGGCTATGGCTACACCTTC.

The CDR3 DNA reads TGTGCCAGCTCACCCCAGGCTCCCTATAATTCACCCCTCCACTTT. Translating it yields CASSPQAPYNSPLHF. V and J are TRBV18 and TRBJ1-6, with D hard to call. The CDR3 is 15 residues long. The V end lost 3 bases, the J end lost 2 bases, and 8 bases lay between the germline ends. CDR1 and CDR2 (germline): KGHSH, LQKENI.

CDR3 sequence (DNA): TGTGCCATCAGCAGTCCGCCGGGACAGGGGAACAATGAGCAGTTCTTC. Translated, it gives CAISSPPGQGNNEQFF. V and J are TRBV10-3 and TRBJ2-1, with 10 nucleotides matching TRBD1. J was trimmed by 5 bases and V by 6 bases; bases with no gene match: 10. The CDR3 spans 16 residues. Germline V lookup: CDR1 ENHRY, CDR2 SYGVKD.

The CDR3 loop reads CASSKEPQGFAYEQYF. The CDR3 nucleotides read TGTGCCAGCAGCAAGGAGCCTCAGGGTTTCGCCTACGAGCAGTACTTC. The V gene is TRBV5-5, the J gene TRBJ2-7; maybe TRBD1 (5 bases). This CDR3 region has 16 residues. The V end lost 4 bases, the J end lost 2 bases, and 19 bases lay between the germline ends. Germline CDR1 SGHKS, CDR2 YYEKEE (reference sequence).

This clone has only one observation. The gene calls are TRBV5-4 and TRBJ2-5; possible D gene TRBD1, 5 bases. The length of the CDR3 is 17 residues. Germline CDR1 SGHNT, CDR2 YYREEE (reference sequence). The V end was cut by 4 bases, the J end by 1 base, with 20 bases between. The CDR3 region has the DNA TGTGCCAGCAGCCGACCTAAACAAGGGGATATCCAAGAGACCCAGTACTTC. Protein sequence: CASSRPKQGDIQETQYF. Looking up the rest from reference TRBV5-4 and TRBJ2-5 gives the full variable domain: ETGVTQSPTHLIKTRGQQVTLRCSSQSGHNTVSWYQQALGQGPQFIFQYYREEENGRGNFPPRFSGLQFPNYSSELNVNALELDDSALYLCASSRPKQGDIQETQYFGPGTRLLVL.

Written as DNA, the CDR3 is TGTGCCATCAGTGGAAATAGCGGGGCCTCCTACAATGAGCAGTTCTTC. Its protein is CAISGNSGASYNEQFF. This chain connects TRBV10-3 to TRBJ2-1; 8 bases agree with TRBD2. The CDR3 is 16 residues long. J was trimmed by 0 bases and V by 4 bases; bases with no gene match: 5. CDR1 ENHRY and CDR2 SYGVKD come from the germline V gene.

V usage is TRBV5-1 and J usage is TRBJ2-3; 12 bases are shared with TRBD2. Germline V lookup: CDR1 SGHRS, CDR2 YFSETQ. This CDR3 contains 15 residues. The ends lost 4 bases at V and 5 bases at J; junction bases unmatched: 5. CDR3: CASSPSGGAVDTQYF. The CDR3 bases are TGCGCCAGCAGCCCTAGCGGGGGGGCTGTAGATACGCAGTATTTT.

This clone was detected only a few times. Different DNA sequences within this sample yield the same CDR3. The rearrangement links TRBV5-1 to TRBJ1-1; a possible D gene is TRBD1 (5 bases). In germline, CDR1 is SGHRS, CDR2 YFSETQ. The CDR3 is 13 residues long. Trimming shortened V by 2 bases and J by 1 base, and 6 bases separated the two germline ends. In DNA form, the CDR3 reads TGCGCCAGCAGCTTCCAGGGGAACACTGAAGCTTTCTTT. Protein sequence: CASSFQGNTEAFF.

This clone appeared once. The CDR3 DNA sequence: TGCGCCAGCAGCCAAGAGGCTACGGTTGGGAGAAGCAATCAGCCCCAGCATTTT. It specifies CASSQEATVGRSNQPQHF. This chain links TRBV4-1 with TRBJ1-5; D is uncertain. This CDR3 has 18 residues. CDR1 and CDR2 (germline): MGHRA, YSYEKL. The V and J ends lost 0 bases and 1 base respectively, with 16 bases between them.

The chain carries TRBV30 and TRBJ1-1; tentatively, D is TRBD1 (5 bases). CDR1 GTSNPN and CDR2 SVGIG come from the germline V gene (reference sequence). This CDR3 is 13 amino acids long. Trimming pared 5 bases from V and 3 bases from J, leaving 13 bases between. The CDR3 nucleotides are TGTGCCTGGGATTGGGGCTTGGACACTGAAGCTTTCTTT. Protein sequence: CAWDWGLDTEAFF.

The chain employs TRBV5-1 and TRBJ2-7, with TRBD1 matching over 9 bases. V was pared by 2 bases and J by 4 bases, with 7 bases of the junction left unmatched. The CDR3 has 15 amino acids. The germline V gene encodes CDR1 SGHRS and CDR2 YFSETQ. DNA of the CDR3: TGCGCCAGCAGCTTCGCCGGGACAGGGTTATACGAGCAGTACTTC. This codes for CASSFAGTGLYEQYF.

V is TRBV18 and J is TRBJ1-6, with D perhaps TRBD1 (5 bases). V lost 3 bases to trimming and J lost 3 bases, with 18 bases between them. This CDR3 has 18 amino acids. Germline V CDR1 and CDR2: KGHSH, LQKENI. The CDR3 region has the DNA TGTGCCAGCTCACCCCCTCTGCTAGGACACCGCTATAATTCACCCCTCCACTTT. Encoded protein: CASSPPLLGHRYNSPLHF.